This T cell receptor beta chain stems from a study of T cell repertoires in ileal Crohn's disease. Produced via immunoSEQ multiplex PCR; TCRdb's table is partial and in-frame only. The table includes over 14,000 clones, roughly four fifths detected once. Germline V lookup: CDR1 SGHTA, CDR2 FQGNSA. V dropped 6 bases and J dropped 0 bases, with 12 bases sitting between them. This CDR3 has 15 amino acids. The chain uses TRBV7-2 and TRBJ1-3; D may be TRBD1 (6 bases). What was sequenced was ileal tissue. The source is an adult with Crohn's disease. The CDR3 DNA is TGTGCCAGCAGGGGGACATTAGCCTCTGGAAACACCATATATTTT. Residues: CASRGTLASGNTIYF.